This T cell receptor beta chain derives from a study of PD-L1 blockade in urothelial cancer. Overall study: After treatment start, blood was analyzed at 3 weeks (second dose) and at 6 weeks.

Trimming took off 4 bases at V and 7 bases at J, with 20 bases between the two ends. There are 15 residues in the CDR3. Germline V gene lookup returns CDR1 SGHDT and CDR2 YYEEEE. Time point of the sample: pretreatment peripheral blood. Spike-ins of synthetic TCR analog templates went into each PCR. The method was immunoSEQ multiplex PCR; TCRdb's version includes in-frame clones alone and lacks a portion of them. Of 60,000 or so clones listed, under 90% are singletons. This TCR came from a man aged 70 or older with urothelial cancer. The chain uses TRBV5-6 and TRBJ1-2; tentative D call: TRBD1 (5 bases). The source was PBMCs, collected around atezolizumab (anti-PD-L1) treatment. CDR3 DNA: TGTGCCAGCAGCCCCACCCCGTGGGGGGTCTCTGGCTACACCTTC. Its protein is CASSPTPWGVSGYTF. Full variable domain (outside the CDR3, taken from reference TRBV5-6 and TRBJ1-2): DAGVTQSPTHLIKTRGQQVTLRCSPKSGHDTVSWYQQALGQGPQFIFQYYEEEERQRGNFPDRFSGHQFPNYSSELNVNALLLGDSALYLCASSPTPWGVSGYTFGSGTRLTVV.